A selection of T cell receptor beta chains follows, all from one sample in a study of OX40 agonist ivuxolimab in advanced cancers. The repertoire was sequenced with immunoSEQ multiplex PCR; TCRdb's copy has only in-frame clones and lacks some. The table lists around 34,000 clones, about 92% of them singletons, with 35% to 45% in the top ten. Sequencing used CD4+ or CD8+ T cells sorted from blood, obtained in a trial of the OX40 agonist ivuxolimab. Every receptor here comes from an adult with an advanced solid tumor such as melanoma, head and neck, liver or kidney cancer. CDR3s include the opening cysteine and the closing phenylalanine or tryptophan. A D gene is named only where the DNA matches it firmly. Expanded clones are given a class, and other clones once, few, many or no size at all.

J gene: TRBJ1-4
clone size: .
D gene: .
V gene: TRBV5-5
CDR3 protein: CASSPTTGDEKLFF
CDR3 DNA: TGTGCCAGCAGCCCCACGACCGGGGATGAAAAACTGTTTTTT

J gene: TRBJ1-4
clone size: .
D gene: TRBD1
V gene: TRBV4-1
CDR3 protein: CASSPTTGGLNEKLFF
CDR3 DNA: TGCGCCAGCAGCCCGACGACAGGGGGCCTTAATGAAAAACTGTTTTTT

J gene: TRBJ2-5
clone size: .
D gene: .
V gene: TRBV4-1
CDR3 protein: CASSLGPQETQYF
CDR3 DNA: TGCGCCAGCAGCCTCGGGCCCCAAGAGACCCAGTACTTC

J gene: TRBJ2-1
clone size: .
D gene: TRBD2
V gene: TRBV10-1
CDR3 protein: CASSDLPSGANEQFF
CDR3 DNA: TGCGCCAGCAGTGATTTGCCTAGCGGAGCCAATGAGCAGTTCTTC

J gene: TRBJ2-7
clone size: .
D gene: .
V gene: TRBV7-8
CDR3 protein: CASSLVSGDGIYEQYF
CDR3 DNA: TGTGCCAGCAGCTTAGTTTCAGGGGATGGTATCTACGAGCAGTACTTC

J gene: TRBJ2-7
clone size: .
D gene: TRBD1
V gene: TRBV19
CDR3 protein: CASSPTGSGSYEQYF
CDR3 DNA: TGTGCCAGTAGTCCGACAGGGTCGGGGTCCTACGAGCAGTACTTC

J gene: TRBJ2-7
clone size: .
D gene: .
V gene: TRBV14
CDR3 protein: CASSQQGIPYEQYF
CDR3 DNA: TGTGCCAGCAGCCAGCAGGGTATCCCCTACGAGCAGTACTTC

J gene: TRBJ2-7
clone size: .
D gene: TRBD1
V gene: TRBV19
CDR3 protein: CASSTPTGNYEQYF
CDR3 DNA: TGTGCCAGTAGTACCCCGACAGGGAACTACGAGCAGTACTTC

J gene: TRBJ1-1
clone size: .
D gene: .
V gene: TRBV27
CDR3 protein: CASSWGNTEAFF
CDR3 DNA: TGTGCCAGCAGTTGGGGGAACACTGAAGCTTTCTTT

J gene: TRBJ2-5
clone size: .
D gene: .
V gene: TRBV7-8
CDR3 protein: CASSGDPGLALGVRETQYF
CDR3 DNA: TGTGCCAGCAGCGGGGACCCGGGACTTGCCCTTGGGGTACGAGAGACCCAGTACTTC

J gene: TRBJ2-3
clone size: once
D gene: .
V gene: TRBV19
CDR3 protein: CASSYFAGSTDTQYF
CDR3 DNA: TGTGCCAGTAGTTATTTTGCGGGAAGCACAGATACGCAGTATTTT

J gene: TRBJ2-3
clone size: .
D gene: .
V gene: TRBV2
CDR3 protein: CASSQDFTDTQYF
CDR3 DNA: TGTGCCAGCAGTCAGGACTTTACAGATACGCAGTATTTT

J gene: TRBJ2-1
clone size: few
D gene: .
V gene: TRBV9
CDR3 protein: CASSVERWAFNEQFF
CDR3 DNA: TGTGCCAGCAGCGTAGAGAGGTGGGCGTTCAATGAGCAGTTCTTC

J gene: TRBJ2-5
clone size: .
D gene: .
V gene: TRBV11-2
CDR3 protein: CASSLDGVRQYF
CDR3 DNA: TGTGCCAGCAGCTTAGACGGGGTACGACAGTACTTC

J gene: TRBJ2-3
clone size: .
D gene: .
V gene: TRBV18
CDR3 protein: CASSSNRVRVEADTQYF
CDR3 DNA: TGTGCCAGCTCATCAAACAGGGTGAGGGTTGAGGCAGATACGCAGTATTTT

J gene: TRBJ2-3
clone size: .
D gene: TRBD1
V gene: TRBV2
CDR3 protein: CASSGPQGQATPFTQYF
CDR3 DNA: TGTGCCAGCAGTGGTCCCCAAGGACAGGCGACGCCTTTTACGCAGTATTTT

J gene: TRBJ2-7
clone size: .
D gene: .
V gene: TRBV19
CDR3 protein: CASSFGSSYEQYF
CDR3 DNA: TGTGCCAGTAGTTTCGGATCGAGCTACGAGCAGTACTTC

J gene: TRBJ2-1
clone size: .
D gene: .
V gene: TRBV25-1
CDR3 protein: CASSDDFPDDNEQFF
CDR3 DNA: TGTGCCAGCAGTGACGATTTTCCGGACGACAATGAGCAGTTCTTC

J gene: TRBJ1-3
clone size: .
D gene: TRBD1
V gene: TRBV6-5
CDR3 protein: CASSSHRDSLNTIYF
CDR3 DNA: TGTGCCAGCAGCTCCCACCGGGACAGCTTAAACACCATATATTTT

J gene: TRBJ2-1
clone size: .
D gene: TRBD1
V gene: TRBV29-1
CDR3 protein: CSVGDRGHNEQFF
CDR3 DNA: TGCAGCGTGGGGGACAGGGGGCACAATGAGCAGTTCTTC

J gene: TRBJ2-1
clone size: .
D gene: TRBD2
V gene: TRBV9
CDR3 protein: CASSAHPGLAYNEQFF
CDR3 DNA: TGTGCCAGCAGCGCCCACCCGGGACTAGCGTACAATGAGCAGTTCTTC

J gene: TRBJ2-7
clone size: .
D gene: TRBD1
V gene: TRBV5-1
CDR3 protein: CASSLGFGQGAYEQYF
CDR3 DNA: TGCGCCAGCAGCTTGGGGTTCGGGCAGGGGGCCTACGAGCAGTACTTC

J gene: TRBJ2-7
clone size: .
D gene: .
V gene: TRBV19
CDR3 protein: CASSMEGGYEQYF
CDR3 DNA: TGTGCCAGTAGTATGGAGGGGGGATACGAGCAGTACTTC

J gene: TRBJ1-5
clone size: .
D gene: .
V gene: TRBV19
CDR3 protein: CASSLVSQNNQPQHF
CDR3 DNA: TGTGCCAGTAGTTTGGTTTCGCAAAATAATCAGCCCCAGCATTTT

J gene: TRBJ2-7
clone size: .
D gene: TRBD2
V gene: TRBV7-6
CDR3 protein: CASSWSGGAGEQYF
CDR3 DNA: TGTGCCAGCAGCTGGTCGGGGGGGGCGGGGGAGCAGTACTTC

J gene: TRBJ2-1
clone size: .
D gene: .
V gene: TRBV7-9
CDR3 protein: CASSGYYNEQFF
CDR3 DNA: TGTGCCAGCAGCGGATACTACAATGAGCAGTTCTTC